This is a list of T cell receptor beta chains from one sample in a study of blood T cell repertoires in COVID-19. The method was immunoSEQ multiplex PCR; TCRdb's version includes in-frame clones alone and lacks a portion of them. The sample has hundreds of thousands of clones, approximately 81% seen once. The sequenced material came from peripheral blood. The receptors originated from a woman of 80 years or more with acute or convalescent COVID-19. Each CDR3 is given with its conserved first and last residue. D genes are given only for firm matches. Where a row states a size, it is once, few, many or the class of an expanded clone; other rows omit it.

d_call	clone_size	j_call	v_call	cdr3_nt	cdr3_aa
TRBD1	once	TRBJ1-1	TRBV30	TGTGCCTGGGGAAGGGGGCTGAGCACTGAAGCTTTCTTT	CAWGRGLSTEAFF
.	.	TRBJ1-1	TRBV9	TGTGCCAGCAGCGTTGGACAGTTGAACACTGAAGCTTTCTTT	CASSVGQLNTEAFF
TRBD1	.	TRBJ1-5	TRBV28	TGTGCCAGCGGTGGACAGGGTAGCAATCAGCCCCAGCATTTT	CASGGQGSNQPQHF
.	.	TRBJ2-7	TRBV11-3	TGTGCCAGCAGCTTCGGACTCTACGAGCAGTACTTC	CASSFGLYEQYF
.	once	TRBJ1-2	TRBV19	TGTGCCAGTAGTATTCCCGGGATCTACTATGGCTACACCTTC	CASSIPGIYYGYTF
TRBD2	.	TRBJ2-3	TRBV27	TGTGCCAGCAGATCCCAGGGTTCTAGACTAGCGATCACAGATACGCAGTATTTT	CASRSQGSRLAITDTQYF
.	.	TRBJ1-2	TRBV7-6	TGTGCCAGCAGCTCCCAGGGCCTGGTTGGGGGGGTGAGCGGCTACACCTTC	CASSSQGLVGGVSGYTF
TRBD1	few	TRBJ1-2	TRBV25-1	TGTGCCAGCAGTGAAGGGACAGGCATGTTCTATGGCTACACCTTC	CASSEGTGMFYGYTF
.	.	TRBJ1-1	TRBV5-5	TGTGCCAGCAGCTTGGCTCACAACATGAACACTGAAGCTTTCTTT	CASSLAHNMNTEAFF
.	once	TRBJ1-3	TRBV28	TGTGCCAGCAGTTCCCCCTCGAACACCATATATTTT	CASSSPSNTIYF
.	.	TRBJ2-2	TRBV7-9	TGTGCCAGCAGCGGAGGGACAGTGGAAGCCTTCGGGGAGCTGTTTTTT	CASSGGTVEAFGELFF
.	.	TRBJ2-3	TRBV5-1	TGCGCCAGCAGCTCCCCCGGACTAACTATCACAGATACGCAGTATTTT	CASSSPGLTITDTQYF
.	.	TRBJ1-6	TRBV25-1	TGTGCCAGCACCCCGTCGAGCTCCTATAATTCACCCCTCCACTTT	CASTPSSSYNSPLHF
TRBD2	.	TRBJ2-2	TRBV5-1	TGCGCCAGCAGCCCGGGGGGGACGGGCACCGGGGAGCTGTTTTTT	CASSPGGTGTGELFF
TRBD2	.	TRBJ2-7	TRBV3-1/TRBV3-2	TGTGCCAGCAGCCAAGATCGGCTAGCGGCCTCCTACGAGCAGTACTTC	CASSQDRLAASYEQYF
.	.	TRBJ2-3	TRBV9	TGTGCCAGCAGCGTAGATGGCGGGGCGGGATTCACAGATACGCAGTATTTT	CASSVDGGAGFTDTQYF
.	.	TRBJ1-1	TRBV7-2	TGTGCCAGCAGCTCGACAGGTCGAGGTGAAGCTTTCTTT	CASSSTGRGEAFF
.	few	TRBJ2-3	TRBV9	TGTGCCAGCAGCGTGGAGCTCACAGATACGCAGTATTTT	CASSVELTDTQYF
TRBD1	.	TRBJ1-4	TRBV5-4	TGTGCCAGCAGCTTGACCGGACAGGGACTTGAAAAACTGTTTTTT	CASSLTGQGLEKLFF
TRBD1	.	TRBJ2-1	TRBV27	TGTGCCAGCAGTTCCCTCCTTAGACTCACAGGGGTCTACTACAATGAGCAGTTCTTC	CASSSLLRLTGVYYNEQFF
.	.	TRBJ1-5	TRBV4-1	TGCGCCAGCAGTTGGACAGATAATTATCAGCCCCAGCATTTT	CASSWTDNYQPQHF
.	.	TRBJ1-2	TRBV28	TGTGCCAGCAGTATGCAGGGCAACTATGGCTACACCTTC	CASSMQGNYGYTF
.	.	TRBJ2-1	TRBV6-5	TGTGCCAGCAGTTACTCGGTCAGGGGAAGGATCAATGAGCAGTTCTTC	CASSYSVRGRINEQFF
TRBD2	.	TRBJ2-7	TRBV10-3	TGTGCCATCAGTGACCGGCTAGCGGGGGACTCCTCCTACGAGCAGTACTTC	CAISDRLAGDSSYEQYF
.	.	TRBJ2-1	TRBV7-2	TGTGCCAGCAGACCGGCGGGACGGAAATACAATGAGCAGTTCTTC	CASRPAGRKYNEQFF
TRBD1	.	TRBJ1-2	TRBV7-9	TGTGCCAGCAGCTTAGGGGACAGGGGACGCTATGGCTACACCTTC	CASSLGDRGRYGYTF
TRBD2	.	TRBJ2-1	TRBV9	TGTGCCAGCAGCGGGCCGGGGGGGCCCGGAAATGAGCAGTTCTTC	CASSGPGGPGNEQFF
.	.	TRBJ1-1	TRBV6-6	TGTGCCAGCAGTTCGATAGACGGAGCGAACACTGAAGCTTTCTTT	CASSSIDGANTEAFF
.	.	TRBJ2-3	TRBV11-2	TGTGCCAGCAGCTCACTAAGACTAGGAAACACAGATACGCAGTATTTT	CASSSLRLGNTDTQYF
.	few	TRBJ2-7	TRBV2	TGTGCCAGCTGTTCGGGATACGCAACTTCCGAGCAGTACTTC	CASCSGYATSEQYF
.	.	TRBJ1-3	TRBV5-6	TGTGCCAGCAGCCCGGCCGGGGGGACTGGAAACACCATATATTTT	CASSPAGGTGNTIYF
TRBD1	.	TRBJ1-1	TRBV28	TGTGCCAGCAGTTTGAGACAGGGCCGAAACGAAGCTTTCTTT	CASSLRQGRNEAFF
.	.	TRBJ1-6	TRBV5-8	TGTGCCAGCAGCTTGGTGAGGTTACCGAATAATTCACCCCTCCACTTT	CASSLVRLPNNSPLHF
TRBD1	.	TRBJ1-2	TRBV7-9	TGTGCCAGCTTACCGGGACGCGGGACAGGGGGCATCTATGGCTACACCTTC	CASLPGRGTGGIYGYTF
.	.	TRBJ2-5	TRBV7-7	TGTGCCAGCAGCTTAGCGCCCGGAGGAGAGACCCAGTACTTC	CASSLAPGGETQYF
TRBD1	.	TRBJ1-2	TRBV29-1	TGCAGCGTTGACGCCGGGACAGGAGATAATGGCTACACCTTC	CSVDAGTGDNGYTF
.	.	TRBJ1-2	TRBV5-1	TGCGCCAGCAGCTCACGCCCGGACAGCGCCCGTGTTCTAGGCTACACCTTC	CASSSRPDSARVLGYTF
.	.	TRBJ2-6	TRBV5-1	TGCGCCAGCAGCTTGGTTTCAGTACGCTCTGGGGCCAACGTCCTGACTTTC	CASSLVSVRSGANVLTF
.	.	TRBJ1-6	TRBV7-9	TGTGCCAGCAGCGCGAACACTGGGCCACCCCTCCACTTT	CASSANTGPPLHF
.	.	TRBJ1-1	TRBV6-2/TRBV6-3	TGTGCCAGCAGCCTCCGGGAGCGTGAAGCTTTCTTT	CASSLREREAFF
TRBD1	.	TRBJ2-3	TRBV4-3	TGCGCCAGCAGCCCCGGGACAGGGAGGACAGATACGCAGTATTTT	CASSPGTGRTDTQYF
.	.	TRBJ1-4	TRBV10-3	TGTGCCAGCGGGCGCATCGACAATGAAAAACTGTTTTTT	CASGRIDNEKLFF
TRBD2	.	TRBJ2-7	TRBV11-2	TGTGCCAGCAGCGCCGGACTAGCGGCGAGCTCCTACGAGCAGTACTTC	CASSAGLAASSYEQYF
.	.	TRBJ1-3	TRBV4-1	TGCGCCAGCAGCCAAGATCTCTTCTCTGGAAACACCATATATTTT	CASSQDLFSGNTIYF
.	.	TRBJ1-1	TRBV19	TGTGCCAGTAGCCTCGGGGGGGCGAACACTGAAGCTTTCTTT	CASSLGGANTEAFF
TRBD2	.	TRBJ2-1	TRBV7-6	TGTGCCAGCAGCTTCCCTAGCGGGGGAGCCTACAATGAGCAGTTCTTC	CASSFPSGGAYNEQFF
.	.	TRBJ1-1	TRBV18	TGTGCCAGCTCACCAGCGGATCAGGGCACTGAAGCTTTCTTT	CASSPADQGTEAFF
.	.	TRBJ1-5	TRBV6-6	TGTGCCAGCAGTTGGCCAGGCGTTAATCAGCCCCAGCATTTT	CASSWPGVNQPQHF
TRBD1	few	TRBJ1-1	TRBV11-2	TGTGCCAGCAGCTTAACAGGGGGTAGGAACACTGAAGCTTTCTTT	CASSLTGGRNTEAFF
TRBD2	.	TRBJ2-2	TRBV14	TGTGCCAGCAGCCGCAGAGCGGGGGCGGGCACCGGGGAGCTGTTTTTT	CASSRRAGAGTGELFF
.	.	TRBJ1-1	TRBV9	TGTGCCAGCAGCCCTTATCGCAGGGTGGACACTGAAGCTTTCTTT	CASSPYRRVDTEAFF